This section outlines one T cell receptor beta chain sequence together with its context. Its antigen remains unknown. Trimming pared 4 bases from V and 2 bases from J, leaving 12 bases between. This CDR3 spans 15 amino acids. The data originate from a study of T cell repertoires in cytomegalovirus infection. TCRdb re-derived calls from the reads in MiXCR, one entry per CDR3 protein. The sample lists roughly 920,000 distinct CDR3 sequences, roughly 30% seen once, with roughly 13% in the top ten. The clonotype comes from a human donor in good health (CMV status not recorded). Some clones in this sample may be carry-over from other donors' samples. The material was cultured CD8+ T cells from PBMCs, obtained from culture after CMV antigen stimulation. The chain recombines TRBV12-3 or TRBV12-4 with TRBJ1-3; D is possibly TRBD1 (5 bases). The CDR3 spells CASSSAGLTGNTIYF. The CDR3 DNA follows: TGTGCCAGCAGTTCCGCAGGGCTTACTGGAAACACCATATATTTT.